The 9 T cell receptor beta chains presented below share a single source sample, sequenced in a study of T cell responses to AZD1222 COVID-19 vaccine. Sequencing was performed with immunoSEQ multiplex PCR; in TCRdb, only in-frame clones are kept and a portion is missing. The repertoire holds tens of thousands of clones, with 85% to 90% as singletons. Source: peripheral blood, taken 28 days after the second AZD1222 dose. Every receptor here comes from an adult who received the AZD1222 COVID-19 vaccine.

The V and J genes are TRBV9 and TRBJ1-3; D ambiguous. In germline, CDR1 is SGDLS, CDR2 YYNGEE. The CDR3 consists of 15 residues. Trimming cost V 4 bases and J 4 bases, with 15 bases left between them. The CDR3, as DNA: TGTGCCAGCAGCCCCCTACCGAGCGAGGGAAACACCATATATTTT. It translates to CASSPLPSEGNTIYF. Full variable domain (missing parts from reference TRBV9 and TRBJ1-3): DSGVTQTPKHLITATGQRVTLRCSPRSGDLSVYWYQQSLDQGLQFLIQYYNGEERAKGNILERFSAQQFPDLHSELNLSSLELGDSALYFCASSPLPSEGNTIYFGEGSWLTVV.

The chain couples TRBV5-6 to TRBJ1-4; D possibly corresponds to TRBD1 (5 bases). The CDR3 covers 15 residues. The germline gives CDR1 SGHDT, CDR2 YYEEEE. V lost 4 bases, J lost 5 bases, and 15 bases lay in between. The CDR3 loop is CASSPPGRQNEKLFF. The CDR3, as DNA: TGTGCCAGCAGCCCTCCAGGCAGACAGAATGAAAAACTGTTTTTT. The whole variable domain, remainder taken from reference TRBV5-6 and TRBJ1-4, is DAGVTQSPTHLIKTRGQQVTLRCSPKSGHDTVSWYQQALGQGPQFIFQYYEEEERQRGNFPDRFSGHQFPNYSSELNVNALLLGDSALYLCASSPPGRQNEKLFFGSGTQLSVL.

V and J are TRBV13 and TRBJ1-4, with 7 nucleotides matching TRBD1. Germline trimming cut 1 base from V and 6 bases from J; bases unmatched to any gene: 8. Germline CDR1 is PRHDT and CDR2 is FYEKMQ (reference sequence). The length of the CDR3 is 16 residues. CDR3 in DNA: TGTGCCAGCAGCTTAGCCCCAGGGGGGGTGGATGAAAAACTGTTTTTT. Encoded protein: CASSLAPGGVDEKLFF.

The genes are TRBV4-2 and TRBJ2-7, with 13 bases fitting TRBD2. V shed 5 bases, J shed 1 base, and the junction held 2 bases outside the gene matches. The CDR3 extends over 15 amino acids. Germline loops: CDR1 LGHNA, CDR2 YNFKEQ. CDR3: CASSGTSGASYEQYF. The CDR3 nucleotides are TGTGCCAGCAGCGGGACTAGCGGGGCGTCCTACGAGCAGTACTTC.

The chain is built from TRBV4-2 and TRBJ2-5, with TRBD2 identical over 10 bases. The CDR3 consists of 16 residues. Germline V gives CDR1 LGHNA, CDR2 YNFKEQ. V dropped 0 bases and J dropped 5; count of bases not matched to a gene: 6. CDR3 sequence: CASSQDLAGVAETQYF. In DNA form, the CDR3 reads TGTGCCAGCAGCCAAGATCTAGCGGGAGTTGCGGAGACCCAGTACTTC.

This clone showed up just once. J is TRBJ1-5 and V is TRBV11-2; a possible D gene is TRBD1 (5 bases). There are 16 residues in the CDR3. Germline V gives CDR1 SGHAT, CDR2 FQNNGV. Trimming left V 1 base short and J 4 bases short, with 14 bases between. This CDR3 is CASSLGSRGSNQPQHF. The CDR3 DNA is TGTGCCAGCAGCTTAGGGTCTCGGGGGTCTAATCAGCCCCAGCATTTT.

The chain combines TRBV6-6 with TRBJ1-3, with D possibly matching TRBD1 (5 bases). Trimming cost V 7 bases and J 3 bases, with 16 bases left between them. The CDR3 totals 15 residues. Germline CDR1 is MNHNY and CDR2 is SVGAGI (reference sequence). This CDR3 is CASNPGVGVGNTIYF. For the CDR3, the DNA is TGTGCCAGCAACCCCGGGGTAGGGGTTGGAAACACCATATATTTT.

CDR3 nucleotide sequence: TGTGCCAGCAGCTCGGACAAGAACACTGAAGCTTTCTTT. Translating gives CASSSDKNTEAFF. The chain recombines TRBV7-9 with TRBJ1-1; tentatively, D is TRBD1 (5 bases). The V end lost 4 bases, the J end lost 1 base, and 7 bases lay between the germline ends. The CDR3 loop spans 13 amino acids. CDR1 and CDR2 from the germline V gene are SEHNR and FQNEAQ (reference sequence).

The chain has TRBV4-1 and TRBJ2-3; a weak D match, TRBD2 (5 bases). The CDR3 spans 15 residues. Germline V CDR1 and CDR2: MGHRA, YSYEKL. Trimming left V 3 bases short and J 6 bases short, with 16 bases between. DNA for the CDR3: TGCGCCAGCAGCCAGAACGCCGGACTTTTTGATACGCAGTATTTT. Translated: CASSQNAGLFDTQYF.